This T cell receptor beta chain was captured in a study of blood T cell repertoires in COVID-19 (dated by TCRdb to the early 2020s). Context from the whole study: Samples from collaborators originated in the United States, Italy and Spain and spanned both the acute and convalescent phases of COVID-19. The prospective study material was composed of cDNA or gDNA derived from T cells, B-cell-depleted T cells, or PBMCs. Subjects who had been exposed to COVID-19, were actively infected with it, or had recovered from it provided the deeply sampled blood TCRbeta repertoires that made up the dataset. The repertoires were released in a freely available public database meant as a resource for research on the immune response to SARS-CoV-2. The samples were drawn from the first 160 participants of the ongoing ImmuneRACE study and from 950 to 1,500 subjects provided by 6 global collaborators. A de-identified subject ID, COVID-19 status, age in years and sex were almost always included in the sample metadata. HLA class I and class II types, where available, came from metadata supplied by the sample provider rather than from assay-based typing.

As regards this clone: This receptor's antigen is unknown. No qualities accompany the bases; no much larger clone lies one base away.

CDR1 and CDR2, per the germline V gene (reference sequence), are LNHNV and YYDKDF. From its cysteine to its phenylalanine, the CDR3 spans 13 amino acids. Here the CDR3 DNA is all that survives: 39 bases in frame from base 1. V has 3 bases trimmed and J has 2 bases trimmed; junction bases matching no gene number 1. TCRbeta CDR3 regions were amplified from genomic DNA by means of the immunoSEQ Assay, a bias-controlled multiplex PCR. The study's processing was this. Nucleated cell counts per sample were estimated from amplification of reference gene primers within the assay. To quantify the absolute abundance of each unique TCRbeta CDR3 rearrangement, sequence reads were collapsed and filtered. For each sample, productive Simpson clonality was calculated by taking the square root of Simpson's diversity index across productive rearrangements. TCRdb limited this immuneACCESS table to in-frame rearrangements with V and J called. A share of clones is missing; checked studies link under half to unresolved V genes, and the rest is unexplained. V, J and clone size are taken as reported in that table, and D and trimming were inferred from the DNA itself. A total of fewer than 200,000 clones appear in this sample, under 95% of them only once. The leading ten clones occupy approximately 4.6% of the sample.

Overall results and qualifications from the work: How much clinical and demographic metadata was included differed by source and by participant, and the metadata was provided uncurated.

At one collaborating source in Seattle, patients were enrolled during active infection and were followed longitudinally through the course of disease. Whole blood was collected in K2EDTA tubes by collaborating institutions according to the institutions' own protocols. For TCRbeta analysis, collaborators shipped samples as frozen whole blood, isolated PBMCs, or DNA extracted from either of those sample types. The chain links TRBV15 with TRBJ2-7, with TRBD2 identical over 7 junction bases. The sequence was obtained from a man aged 18 to 35 with COVID-19, enrolled during active disease. Sequencing input: peripheral blood. CDR3 sequence: CATSSGRTYEQYF. The bases are TGTGCCACCAGCAGCGGGAGGACCTACGAGCAGTACTTC. Where the CDR3 stops, the reference TRBV15 and TRBJ2-7 genes take over; the full variable domain is DAMVIQNPRYQVTQFGKPVTLSCSQTLNHNVMYWYQQKSSQAPKLLFHYYDKDFNNEADTPDNFQSRRPNTSFCFLDIRSPGLGDTAMYLCATSSGRTYEQYFGPGTRLTVT.